This T cell receptor beta chain was recorded in a study of cytomegalovirus exposure and HLA in healthy donors. Germline V gene data show CDR1 as MDHEN and CDR2 as SYDVKM. The CDR3 is 16 residues long. The ends lost 5 bases at V and 5 bases at J; junction bases unmatched: 9. Study-level points and caveats: Among the sequence variants, a highly shared cluster was likely an artifact of sequencing.

It was with 60 Vbeta and 13 Jbeta primers that the PCR ran. The method was immunoSEQ multiplex PCR; TCRdb's version includes in-frame clones alone and lacks a portion of them. The sample lists around 140,000 clones, 82% occurring once. On this clone itself: Its antigen is undetermined.

The rearrangement joins TRBV28 to TRBJ2-1; 10 nucleotides agree with TRBD2. This TCR came from a male donor in good health and CMV-seronegative. Source material: PBMCs. The chain's CDR3 is CASSVVAGGSNNEQFF. CDR3 coding DNA: TGTGCCAGCAGTGTTGTAGCGGGAGGATCCAACAATGAGCAGTTCTTC.